A selection of T cell receptor beta chains follows, all from one sample in a study of OX40 agonist ivuxolimab in advanced cancers. TCRdb's table, derived via immunoSEQ multiplex PCR, lists solely in-frame clones and lacks some. The sample contains roughly 80,000 clones, about 86% of which appear only once. The sequencing used CD4+ or CD8+ T cells sorted from blood, collected in a trial of the OX40 agonist ivuxolimab. The receptors come from an adult with an advanced solid tumor such as melanoma, head and neck, liver or kidney cancer. CDR3s include the opening cysteine and the closing phenylalanine or tryptophan. D genes are given only for firm matches. Only part of the rows carry a size: once, few, many, or a class if the clone is expanded.

cdr3_nt | cdr3_aa | v_call | clone_size | d_call | j_call
TGTGCCAGCAGCTCGGACGGACTCTCTGAAAAACTGTTTTTT | CASSSDGLSEKLFF | TRBV5-5 | - | - | TRBJ1-4
TGTGCCAGCAGTTACGTGTATGGGGGCTCGGGAAACATTCAGTACTTC | CASSYVYGGSGNIQYF | TRBV6-5 | - | - | TRBJ2-4
TGTGCCAGCAGTGAAGGGTGGTCAGGGAGGGAGACCCAGTACTTC | CASSEGWSGRETQYF | TRBV6-1 | - | - | TRBJ2-5
TGCGCCAGCAGCTTCGGGCAGGACACAGATACGCAGTATTTT | CASSFGQDTDTQYF | TRBV5-1 | - | - | TRBJ2-3
TGTGCCAGCAGCGTAGAGGGACAGGGGGGCAATGAGCAGTTCTTC | CASSVEGQGGNEQFF | TRBV9 | - | TRBD1 | TRBJ2-1
TGTGCCAGCAGTACAGGGCGCCCACCCCTCCACTTT | CASSTGRPPLHF | TRBV4-2 | - | - | TRBJ1-6
TGTGCCAGCTATAGGAAGGGCTGGGCGAACACCGGGGAGCTGTTTTTT | CASYRKGWANTGELFF | TRBV5-6 | - | - | TRBJ2-2
TGTGCCAGCAGCTTCGAGAGGGCCAAGAGGACTGAAGCTTTCTTT | CASSFERAKRTEAFF | TRBV11-2 | - | - | TRBJ1-1
TGTGCCAGCAGTGGGGGACAGGGGGAGCGTGGAAACACCATATATTTT | CASSGGQGERGNTIYF | TRBV6-1 | - | TRBD1 | TRBJ1-3
TGTGCCAGCAGGTGGGACAGGGAAACTTCACCCCTCCACTTT | CASRWDRETSPLHF | TRBV27 | - | TRBD1 | TRBJ1-6
TGTGCCAGCAGCCACGAACTAGCGGGGGTTGGGAACACCGGGGAGCTGTTTTTT | CASSHELAGVGNTGELFF | TRBV5-6 | - | TRBD2 | TRBJ2-2
TGTGCTAGTGGTTTGTTTACTATAAGGGGTGGTGGGGCCAACGTCCTGACTTTC | CASGLFTIRGGGANVLTF | TRBV12-5 | - | - | TRBJ2-6
TGTGCCAGCAGCTCTAGCGGGGGGGCCCTAGATACGCAGTATTTT | CASSSSGGALDTQYF | TRBV28 | - | TRBD2 | TRBJ2-3
TGTGCCAGCAGCTTAAACGGGCCGAACACCGGGGAGCTGTTTTTT | CASSLNGPNTGELFF | TRBV11-1 | once | - | TRBJ2-2
TGTGCCATCAGTAAGGGGGATATGAACTATGGCTACACCTTC | CAISKGDMNYGYTF | TRBV10-3 | once | - | TRBJ1-2
TGTGCCAGCAGTTTGACTAGCGGGGCCCTGGGCGAGCAGTACTTC | CASSLTSGALGEQYF | TRBV6-5 | - | TRBD2 | TRBJ2-7